The 5 T cell receptor beta chains presented below share a single source sample, sequenced in a study of blood T cell repertoires in COVID-19. Some clones are missing from TCRdb's copy, which holds only in-frame ones; the method was immunoSEQ multiplex PCR. The table has approximately 200,000 clones, approximately 84% seen once. The sample consisted of PBMCs or T cells enriched from blood (not recorded which). The source of these receptors is a man aged 40-49 years who had recovered from COVID-19.

The chain employs TRBV5-4 and TRBJ2-7, with 7 positions matching TRBD2. Germline CDR1 and CDR2: SGHNT and YYREEE (reference sequence). The CDR3 runs 13 residues. The ends lost 5 bases at V and 3 bases at J; junction bases unmatched: 5. The chain's CDR3 is CASSRGGGYEQYF. The CDR3 bases are TGTGCCAGCAGTCGTGGGGGGGGCTACGAGCAGTACTTC.

The rearrangement links TRBV4-2 to TRBJ2-6; D is perhaps TRBD1 (5 bases). This CDR3 contains 16 residues. The V end was cut by 4 bases, the J end by 1 base, with 11 bases between. Germline V CDR1 and CDR2: LGHNA, YNFKEQ. Here the CDR3 reads CASSRVAGSGANVLTF. CDR3 bases: TGTGCCAGCAGCCGAGTCGCAGGGTCTGGGGCCAACGTCCTGACTTTC.

V gene TRBV6-1 combines with J gene TRBJ1-2, with unresolved D. Looked up from germline, CDR1 is MNHNS and CDR2 is SASEGT. The CDR3 runs to 13 residues. The ends were cut back, 0 bases at V and 2 bases at J, with 4 bases in the middle. The CDR3 DNA sequence: TGTGCCAGCAGTGAAGCAGCCAACTATGGCTACACCTTC. Its translation: CASSEAANYGYTF.

Notes on this clone: The junction does not match germline at one end; this may be a read error. V and J are TRBV29-1 and TRBJ2-1; 10 nucleotides match TRBD2. The germline gives CDR1 SQVTM, CDR2 ANQGSEA. The CDR3 is 15 residues long. The chain's CDR3 is CSAEPLPLAGGRQFF. The DNA of the CDR3 is TGCAGCGCTGAACCCCTCCCCTTAGCGGGGGGCCGGCAGTTCTTC.

The genes are TRBV4-2 and TRBJ1-1; unclear D gene. V was clipped by 4 bases and J by 0 bases, with 12 bases between them. Germline V lookup: CDR1 LGHNA, CDR2 YNFKEQ. The CDR3 is 15 amino acids. The CDR3 sequence is CASSPEPGVNTEAFF. The CDR3 nucleotides read TGTGCCAGCAGCCCAGAGCCGGGAGTGAACACTGAAGCTTTCTTT.